This note documents a single T cell receptor beta chain sequence. At least ten counts were recorded for this clonotype. It has no known antigen specificity. No base quality values were provided; no much bigger clone lies one nucleotide off. The method was 5' RACE. The sample was run on an Illumina HiSeq 2500. The second PCR ran for about 7 to 11 cycles and used a J-beta primer mix along with a sample-barcoded 5' primer. Each TCR beta cDNA molecule received a unique molecular identifier from a template-switch 5' adaptor carrying 12 random nucleotides. Each sample yielded at least 2.5 million CDR3-containing paired-end reads. The Mint cDNA synthesis kit, primed by a TRBC-specific oligonucleotide, was used to synthesize first-strand cDNA from all RNA. Following uracil-DNA glycosylase treatment, all cDNA underwent a first 18-cycle PCR with the universal primers M1SS and BC2_uni_R. The authors' analysis ran thus. For normalization, 1 million high-quality reads were randomly selected from each sample, with every read carrying a distinct molecular identifier. Reads with shared molecular identifiers were discarded instead of being binned into consensus sequences. MiTCR, set to a Q25 quality threshold and the strictest error-elimination algorithm, was used for CDR3 identification, clonotype clustering and error correction. Lower-bound total TCR beta diversity was estimated with a nonparametric unseen species model using Euler transformation. TCRdb reanalyzed the raw reads on its own, using fastp at Q25 for trimming and MiXCR for clone calling, and kept in-frame beta chains. Rows matching on CDR3 protein sequence are summarized as one entry with the most common DNA and genes. For this entry, the V and J calls and clone size follow TCRdb and not the study's own pipeline. This sample comprises approximately 810,000 distinct CDR3 sequences, 25% to 35% of them detected only once. In total, the top ten clones hold approximately 15% of the sample.

The 39 donors, aged roughly 6 to 100 years, were systemically healthy Caucasian individuals from Russia. Each donor gave about 9.7 milliliters of peripheral blood, drawn into EDTA-treated Vacutainer tubes. Ficoll-Paque density-gradient centrifugation was used to isolate PBMCs, with at least 6 million per sample. Trizol reagent was used to extract total RNA from PBMCs, with at least 6 micrograms per sample. For every donor, an aliquot of PBMCs went through flow cytometry to measure the percentages of naive CD45RAhigh/CD27high T cells. This sample was taken from a study of blood T cells in healthy people across ages (dated by TCRdb to between 2015 and 2016). Notes on the research overall: Template switching captured roughly one uniquely barcoded TCR beta cDNA molecule per two T cells in model experiments. For two donors (one aged 18 to 30 and one aged 80 or older), the study analyzed two additional independent replicas of 1 million unique cDNA reads from the same blood draw. The study measured age-related changes in TCR beta repertoire diversity using deep sequencing normalized with unique cDNA molecular identifiers. To avoid experimental bias, donors of different ages were randomly spread across the sequencing lanes. The donors were split into four age groups: young (average about 15 years), middle-aged (around 37), aged (approximately 59) and long-lived (approximately 89).

General study outcomes and caveats: Estimates of total diversity based on one million sequenced T cells were regarded as lower bounds and as underestimates. Bulk unsorted PBMC profiling prevented conclusive comparison of naive and antigen-experienced compartments. As age increased, observed TCR beta diversity per million T cells dropped in a roughly linear way, and a significant reduction was already evident by age about 36. Observed TCR beta diversity correlated strongly with the percentage of naive T cells measured by flow cytometry. The long-lived group showed more naive CD4+ T cells, fewer expanded clones and increased TCR diversity than the aged group, suggesting age selection. Because donor CMV infection status was unknown, age-related changes in expanded clonotypes were potentially confounded.

The CDR3, from cysteine to phenylalanine, totals 15 residues. Only the CDR3 DNA is retained, 45 bases long and in frame from the first base. CDR1 LNHDA and CDR2 SQIVND are derived from the germline V gene (reference sequence). V and J lose 3 bases and 4 bases, and a span of 14 bases separates them. The source material was blood. The receptor chain draws on TRBV19 and TRBJ2-3; the D gene could be either TRBD1 or TRBD2, each agreeing at 7 bases. This receptor was obtained from a woman of 80 years or more in good health. The CDR3 protein is CASSILAGGADTQYF. The nucleotide sequence reads TGTGCCAGTAGTATCCTCGCAGGGGGGGCAGATACGCAGTATTTT.